By frequency in the sample, the clone carrying this T cell receptor beta chain is medium-sized (0.01 to 0.1%). The target antigen is unknown. The TCR cDNA carried a universal primer site and UMIs from 5'RACE template switching. MiXCR, run by TCRdb on the 5' RACE reads, gives a single entry per CDR3 protein. Among around 100,000 distinct CDR3 sequences, roughly 5.2% were seen once, and the ten largest hold roughly two fifths. The record originates from a study of T cells after yellow fever vaccination. Broader study findings: Clones from primary vaccination mostly reappeared after the booster (around 97% CD4, approximately 86% CD8).

V shed 0 bases and J shed 4 bases, with 10 bases lying between them. The CDR3 totals 15 residues. CDR1 and CDR2 (germline): MGHRA, YSYEKL. This specimen consisted of CD8+ T cells sorted from PBMCs, obtained 10 days after the yellow fever booster vaccination. The chain is built from TRBV4-1 and TRBJ1-5; D remains ambiguous. The sequence came from a man aged 18 to 30 who received the YFV17D yellow fever vaccine. For the CDR3, the DNA is TGCGCCAGCAGCCAAGAGTTTGGAGCTAATCAGCCCCAGCATTTT. Translated, it gives CASSQEFGANQPQHF.